The T cell receptor (beta chain) under discussion was sequenced for a study of T cells in Graves' hyperthyroidism and ophthalmopathy. Uncontrolled infection, other autoimmune disease, pregnancy or lactation barred patients from enrollment. Amplified regions were TCR beta CDR3 sequences from RNA transcripts. With the HTBI primer set, the TCR CDR3 went through a first round of RT-PCR. MiXCR, run by TCRdb on the multiplex PCR reads, gives a single entry per CDR3 protein. The sample consists of almost 600,000 distinct CDR3 sequences, approximately 15% of them appearing once. Germline V gene lookup returns CDR1 SNHLY and CDR2 FYNNEI. Trimming left V 0 bases short and J 1 base short, with 6 bases between. The CDR3 is 14 residues long. Study-level points and caveats: In the analysis, a 13 V-J model separated ophthalmopathy from stable hyperthyroidism.

With respect to this clonotype: The antigen is unknown.

J is TRBJ1-1 and V is TRBV2; unclear D gene. The sample was blood. The source of this sequence is a woman aged 25 to 39 with Graves' hyperthyroidism that later progressed to Graves' ophthalmopathy. DNA for the CDR3: TGTGCCAGCAGTGAAGCCGGTTGGAACACTGAAGCTTTCTTT. This codes for CASSEAGWNTEAFF.